This T cell receptor beta chain was obtained from a study of blood T cell repertoires in COVID-19. This CDR3 region has 16 residues. The J segment lost 10 bases and the V segment lost 3 bases, leaving 9 bases of the junction unmatched. Germline V gene sequence: CDR1 SEHNR, CDR2 FQNEAQ (reference sequence). The cohort comprised adults aged about 18 to 100 years residing in 20 to 30 US areas. This table comes from immunoSEQ multiplex PCR, and its TCRdb copy is limited to in-frame clones, with some not included. The sample has about 330,000 clones, 92% seen once. The sequence came from a woman in her twenties or thirties who had recovered from COVID-19. Sequenced input: PBMCs or T cells enriched from blood (not recorded which). The chain recombines TRBV7-9 with TRBJ1-6, with 10 bases identical to TRBD1. CDR3 region: CASSFFRDRGSSPLHF. CDR3 bases: TGTGCCAGCAGCTTCTTCCGGGACAGGGGTAGCTCACCCCTCCACTTT.